These 21 T cell receptor beta chains originate from one sample sequenced in a study of T cells after somatic rescue of genetic block. Profiled with immunoSEQ multiplex PCR; TCRdb holds only in-frame clones, not every one. The table lists approximately 78,000 clones, more than 75% of them singletons. Specimen: peripheral blood mononuclear cells (PBMCs). The receptor set was obtained from a man younger than 45.

The V gene is TRBV10-3, the J gene TRBJ2-1, with a tentative D call TRBD2 (6 bases). The CDR3 has 16 amino acids. Trimming removed 11 bases from V and 1 base from J, with 21 bases in between. Germline V gene sequence: CDR1 ENHRY, CDR2 SYGVKD. In nucleotides, the CDR3 is TGTGCCGTCGGTTCTAGCACTGGAGGGTCCTACAATGAGCAGTTCTTC. It is translated as CAVGSSTGGSYNEQFF.

V and J are TRBV27 and TRBJ2-1; unclear D gene. CDR3 length: 12 amino acids. Germline V gene sequence: CDR1 MNHEY, CDR2 SMNVEV (reference sequence). V lost 0 bases and J 6 bases, leaving 3 bases between the germline ends. Here the CDR3 reads CASSLSANEQFF. CDR3 nucleotide sequence: TGTGCCAGCAGTTTATCCGCCAATGAGCAGTTCTTC.

The CDR3 DNA follows: TGTGCCATCAGTGAGTCATCGGGTCTAGGGGAAAAACTGTTTTTT. Amino acids: CAISESSGLGEKLFF. The rearrangement joins TRBV10-3 to TRBJ1-4; D uncertain. Germline-derived CDR1 and CDR2 are ENHRY and SYGVKD. V was cut by 0 bases and J by 8 bases, with 13 bases left in between. The CDR3 sequence is 15 residues long.

The chain recombines TRBV7-8 with TRBJ2-5; D not certain. This CDR3 is 14 amino acids long. CDR1 is SGHVS, CDR2 FQNEAQ, per germline. With 5 bases removed from V and 2 bases from J, the gap between germline ends came to 12 bases. This chain's CDR3 is CASSRNPGQETQYF. The CDR3 region has the DNA TGTGCCAGCAGCAGAAATCCCGGTCAAGAGACCCAGTACTTC.

This chain joins TRBV4-1 and TRBJ2-6; no reliable D call. V was clipped by 1 base and J by 2 bases, with 6 bases between them. Germline CDR1 MGHRA, CDR2 YSYEKL. The CDR3 runs to 15 residues. This CDR3 reads CASSQGGTGANVLTF. The CDR3 DNA sequence: TGCGCCAGCAGCCAAGGGGGTACTGGGGCCAACGTCCTGACTTTC.

The chain recombines TRBV29-1 with TRBJ2-7; 9 nucleotides align to TRBD1. V dropped 5 bases and J dropped 3; count of bases not matched to a gene: 11. From germline, CDR1 is SQVTM and CDR2 ANQGSEA. This CDR3 comprises 15 residues. DNA of the CDR3: TGCAGCGTTATGGCGGGACAGGGTCTTAACTACGAGCAGTACTTC. Translation: CSVMAGQGLNYEQYF.

The chain joins TRBV5-4 to TRBJ2-3; D is perhaps TRBD2 (5 bases). V shed 0 bases and J shed 4 bases, with 12 bases lying between them. Looked up from germline, CDR1 is SGHNT and CDR2 is YYREEE (reference sequence). The CDR3 is 15 amino acids. The CDR3 DNA reads as TGTGCCAGCAGCTTGGGATCGGCTAGCCCAGATACGCAGTATTTT. This sequence encodes CASSLGSASPDTQYF.

V usage is TRBV20-1 and J usage is TRBJ2-1, with D unclear. Germline V lookup: CDR1 DFQATT, CDR2 SNEGSKA (reference sequence). The V and J ends lost 3 bases and 10 bases respectively, with 10 bases between them. The CDR3 has 11 residues. The CDR3 DNA follows: TGCAGTGCTAGCCTCGGGCGAGAGCAGTTCTTC. This codes for CSASLGREQFF.

This chain uses TRBV7-9 with TRBJ2-1; either TRBD1 or TRBD2 may supply D (6 bases each). The CDR3 runs 12 residues. The germline V and J ends were trimmed by 2 bases and 10 bases, with 9 bases remaining between them. Germline loops: CDR1 SEHNR, CDR2 FQNEAQ (reference sequence). CDR3 in amino acids: CASSLIGGEQFF. CDR3 bases: TGTGCCAGCAGCTTAATCGGGGGCGAGCAGTTCTTC.

The chain is built from TRBV6-6 and TRBJ1-3; D possibly corresponds to TRBD1 (5 bases). The CDR3 totals 15 residues. Germline V gene lookup returns CDR1 MNHNY and CDR2 SVGAGI (reference sequence). V was cut by 6 bases and J by 2 bases, with 14 bases left in between. The CDR3 loop is CASSTQGRAGNTIYF. Here the CDR3 DNA reads TGTGCCAGCAGCACCCAGGGCCGGGCTGGAAACACCATATATTTT.

The V call is TRBV9, the J call TRBJ2-1; the match to TRBD2 covers 10 bases. There are 16 residues in the CDR3. From germline, CDR1 is SGDLS and CDR2 YYNGEE. The ends lost 4 bases at V and 7 bases at J; junction bases unmatched: 11. CDR3 protein: CASSPQTSGVSNEQFF. As DNA, the CDR3 is TGTGCCAGCAGCCCCCAAACTAGCGGGGTTTCTAATGAGCAGTTCTTC.

The CDR3 here is CASSPRNAGLKSHEQYF. The CDR3 DNA reads TGTGCCAGCTCACCACGTAATGCCGGACTCAAGTCCCACGAGCAGTACTTC. The chain links TRBV18 to TRBJ2-7; tentatively, D is TRBD2 (5 bases). Trimming removed 1 base at V and 5 bases at J, with 21 bases between. Germline loops: CDR1 KGHSH, CDR2 LQKENI. The CDR3 has 17 amino acids.

The CDR3: CASRRGQGVDIQYF. CDR3 DNA: TGTGCCAGCAGACGCGGACAGGGTGTAGACATTCAGTACTTC. The chain employs TRBV6-5 and TRBJ2-4; TRBD1 matches 8 bases. The germline V gene has CDR1 MNHEY and CDR2 SVGAGI. This CDR3 has 14 amino acids. After removal of 6 bases from V and 8 bases from J, the junction contained 9 bases not matched to a gene.

This sequence joins TRBV10-1 and TRBJ1-1; D unclear. Germline CDR1 and CDR2: WNHNN and SYGVQD (reference sequence). V lost 1 base, J lost 5 bases, and 11 bases lay in between. The CDR3 length is 14 residues. This CDR3 is CASSEWTSGTEAFF. CDR3 nucleotides: TGCGCCAGCAGTGAGTGGACCTCGGGGACTGAAGCTTTCTTT.

The CDR3 DNA reads TGTGCCAGCAAGGGTCTCCGTAGCGGGGGGGCTAGCACAGATACGCAGTATTTT. Translation gives CASKGLRSGGASTDTQYF. J is TRBJ2-3 and V is TRBV2; 11 bases agree with TRBD2. The CDR3 is 18 residues long. Germline CDR1 and CDR2: SNHLY and FYNNEI. The V segment lost 7 bases and the J segment 0 bases; nucleotides outside the gene matches: 12.

In the case of this clone: This sample includes further DNA sequences coding for the same CDR3. V usage is TRBV27 and J usage is TRBJ1-2; the match to TRBD1 covers 9 bases. The junction had 8 bases not matched to a gene; V was cut back by 6 bases and J by 3 bases. Germline V gene lookup returns CDR1 MNHEY and CDR2 SMNVEV (reference sequence). CDR3 length equals 15 residues. The CDR3 is CASSLTGGGYYGYTF. In DNA form, the CDR3 reads TGTGCCAGCAGCCTCACAGGGGGCGGGTACTATGGCTACACCTTC.

CDR3 region: CASSELGQGASEQYF. The DNA of the CDR3 is TGCGCCAGCAGTGAATTGGGACAGGGGGCTAGCGAGCAGTACTTC. This chain connects TRBV10-1 to TRBJ2-7, with 12 bases identical to TRBD1. The CDR3 is made up of 15 amino acids. The germline gives CDR1 WNHNN, CDR2 SYGVQD (reference sequence). Trimming at V came to 3 bases and at J to 6 bases, leaving 6 bases not matched to a gene.

The CDR3 nucleotides are TGTGCCAGCAGCTTAGTAGGCGGACTAGGCCCCTACGAGCAGTACTTC. This codes for CASSLVGGLGPYEQYF. The rearrangement links TRBV7-9 to TRBJ2-7, with TRBD2 matching 7 bases. This CDR3 has 16 residues. Germline trimming cut 1 base from V and 2 bases from J; bases unmatched to any gene: 8. The germline gives CDR1 SEHNR, CDR2 FQNEAQ (reference sequence).

The chain carries TRBV23-1 and TRBJ1-4; 8 bases are a match to TRBD1. TRBV23-1 qualifies as an ORF whose function is uncertain. After removal of 4 bases from V and 4 bases from J, the junction contained 11 bases not matched to a gene. This CDR3 spans 17 amino acids. The CDR3 spells CASSRGTGVVLNEKLFF. Written as DNA, the CDR3 is TGCGCCAGCAGTCGAGGGACAGGCGTAGTCCTTAATGAAAAACTGTTTTTT.

The chain links TRBV7-2 to TRBJ2-3; 8 nucleotides match TRBD2. The V gene end was trimmed by 3 bases and the J gene end by 1 base; junction bases not matched to a gene: 3. The CDR3 sequence is 15 residues long. From germline, CDR1 is SGHTA and CDR2 FQGNSA. The CDR3 DNA sequence: TGTGCCAGCAGCTTCGGGGGGGCGGGCACAGATACGCAGTATTTT. This sequence encodes CASSFGGAGTDTQYF.

V is TRBV30 and J is TRBJ2-2, with D hard to call. Germline loops: CDR1 GTSNPN, CDR2 SVGIG (reference sequence). The CDR3 runs 14 residues. V gave up 0 bases and J gave up 5 bases, with 10 bases separating them. The CDR3 loop is CAWSVIGKTGELFF. The CDR3 DNA sequence: TGTGCCTGGAGTGTTATAGGGAAAACCGGGGAGCTGTTTTTT.